These 4 T cell receptor beta chains share one sample of origin, sequenced in a study of PD-L1 blockade in urothelial cancer. TCRdb keeps only in-frame clones here, not all; method: immunoSEQ multiplex PCR. The sample holds about 32,000 clones, 84% seen once. The sequencing used PBMCs, collected around atezolizumab (anti-PD-L1) treatment. Every receptor here comes from a man between 60 and 75 years old with urothelial cancer.

V usage is TRBV5-4 and J usage is TRBJ2-3, with 13 nucleotides matching TRBD2. The CDR3 is 17 amino acids. The germline V gene encodes CDR1 SGHNT and CDR2 YYREEE (reference sequence). V gave up 2 bases and J gave up 6 bases; unmatched junction bases: 9. In DNA form, the CDR3 reads TGTGCCAGCAGCTTATTCCGGACTAGCGGGAGATCCGATACGCAGTATTTT. Residues: CASSLFRTSGRSDTQYF.

J is TRBJ2-3 and V is TRBV9; 11 positions agree with TRBD2. V shed 7 bases, J shed 4 bases, and the junction held 14 bases outside the gene matches. From germline, CDR1 is SGDLS and CDR2 YYNGEE. The CDR3 has 17 residues. In DNA form, the CDR3 reads TGTGCCAGCGGGCTAGCGGGGGGCTCGAAGTACGCAGATACGCAGTATTTT. This sequence encodes CASGLAGGSKYADTQYF.

This clone was picked up one time. This chain links TRBV5-4 with TRBJ2-7; D gene uncertain. CDR1 is SGHNT and CDR2 is YYREEE in the germline V gene (reference sequence). V lost 0 bases and J lost 2, with 6 bases in between. CDR3 size: 13 residues. CDR3 sequence reads: CASSLGGTYEQYF. The CDR3 DNA is TGTGCCAGCAGCTTGGGCGGTACCTACGAGCAGTACTTC. The full variable domain, its missing parts supplied by reference TRBV5-4 and TRBJ2-7, is ETGVTQSPTHLIKTRGQQVTLRCSSQSGHNTVSWYQQALGQGPQFIFQYYREEENGRGNFPPRFSGLQFPNYSSELNVNALELDDSALYLCASSLGGTYEQYFGPGTRLTVT.

CDR3 in DNA: TGTGCCAGCTCACCCGGACTAGCCGGAGCGACCGGGGAGCTGTTTTTT. It encodes CASSPGLAGATGELFF. The V gene is TRBV18, the J gene TRBJ2-2; TRBD2 agrees at 8 bases. Germline V gene data show CDR1 as KGHSH and CDR2 as LQKENI. Trimming removed 3 bases from V and 5 bases from J; junction bases left unmatched: 8. This CDR3 region has 16 residues.